Reported below is one T cell receptor beta chain. The antigen remains undetermined. At the DNA level, this CDR3 is encoded by other sequences in the same sample as well. This entry comes from a study of T cell responses to AZD1222 COVID-19 vaccine. Sequenced by immunoSEQ multiplex PCR; TCRdb stores in-frame clones only, minus some. The sample holds about 140,000 clones, over 85% seen once. Regarding the study as a whole: Spike-specific TCR repertoires showed rising breadth and depth after two AZD1222 doses. Spike-wide coverage was observed for vaccine-associated CD4 TCRs, with dominant responses at 160-218 and 743-854.

This receptor was identified in an adult in good health. Specimen: peripheral blood, collected on day 0 of AZD1222 vaccination.

CDR3 residues: CASSLVRAETQYF. The CDR3 region has the DNA TGCGCCAGCAGCTTGGTTCGGGCGGAGACCCAGTACTTC. The chain employs TRBV5-1 and TRBJ2-5; D is ambiguous. V lost 0 bases, J lost 5 bases, and 8 bases lay in between. CDR1 is SGHRS, CDR2 YFSETQ, per germline. The length of the CDR3 is 13 residues. The whole variable domain, remainder taken from reference TRBV5-1 and TRBJ2-5, is KAGVTQTPRYLIKTRGQQVTLSCSPISGHRSVSWYQQTPGQGLQFLFEYFSETQRNKGNFPGRFSGRQFSNSRSEMNVSTLELGDSALYLCASSLVRAETQYFGPGTRLLVL.